This T cell receptor (beta chain) was identified during a study of blood T cell repertoires in COVID-19. Here immunoSEQ multiplex PCR was the method, and the copy in TCRdb shows in-frame clones only, minus some. The sample holds 150,000 to 180,000 clones, about 86% seen once. What was sequenced was peripheral blood. The origin of this receptor is a woman aged 60-75 years with acute or convalescent COVID-19.

CDR3 in DNA: TGTGCCAGCAGTTCGACTGGCCGTCAGCCCCAGCATTTT. It codes for CASSSTGRQPQHF. The chain couples TRBV6-6 to TRBJ1-5; no firm D call. CDR3 size: 13 residues. V lost 4 bases and J lost 6, with 10 bases in between. Germline CDR1 MNHNY, CDR2 SVGAGI (reference sequence).